This T cell receptor beta chain was captured in a study of cytomegalovirus exposure and HLA in healthy donors. Study-level results: The authors later linked a missense DCLRE1C variant to TCR beta V- and J-gene trimming. Prior analysis indicated that the majority of TCR beta V segments exhibited productivity approximately 87% or approximately 30% of the time.

The study ran its PCR with 60 Vbeta and 13 Jbeta primers. TCRdb keeps only in-frame clones here, not all; method: immunoSEQ multiplex PCR. The sample carries about 140,000 clones, 73% recorded once. The CDR3 covers 15 residues. V shed 8 bases and J 2 bases; nucleotides not matched to a gene: 6. Germline CDR1 is MDHEN and CDR2 is SYDVKM. Worth noting for this clone: Its target is not known.

The receptor's source is a woman aged 40 to 50 in good health and CMV-seronegative. The sequenced sample was PBMCs. This sequence joins TRBV28 and TRBJ2-3; 11 nucleotides line up with TRBD2. CDR3 in DNA: TGTGCCAGCTTCCCGACTAGCGGGAACACAGATACGCAGTATTTT. It yields the protein CASFPTSGNTDTQYF.